This TCR beta chain comes out of a study of brain T cells in children with intractable seizures. Findings and caveats of the study: Pre-surgery blood may have been undersampled, hiding some clones.

Using immunoSEQ multiplex PCR, the repertoire was profiled, and TCRdb retains in-frame clones only, with some absent. The repertoire includes 100,000 to 120,000 clones, 90% to 95% of them detected once, and about 4% sits in the top ten. Surgery cases with the highest brain T cell transcript signatures were chosen for sequencing. At least one anti-epileptic drug was given before surgery. Concerning this clone: Its antigen is currently unknown.

This clonotype originated in a boy under three years old with hemimegalencephaly and intractable seizures. Material: peripheral blood, obtained at surgery.

This CDR3 is CASSARGQSQETQYF. CDR3 nucleotides: TGTGCCAGCAGCGCCCGGGGACAGTCCCAAGAGACCCAGTACTTC. The rearrangement uses TRBV11-2 and TRBJ2-5, with 7 bases fitting TRBD1. In germline, CDR1 is SGHAT, CDR2 FQNNGV. The CDR3 contains 15 residues. Germline trimming cut 5 bases from V and 1 base from J; bases unmatched to any gene: 7.